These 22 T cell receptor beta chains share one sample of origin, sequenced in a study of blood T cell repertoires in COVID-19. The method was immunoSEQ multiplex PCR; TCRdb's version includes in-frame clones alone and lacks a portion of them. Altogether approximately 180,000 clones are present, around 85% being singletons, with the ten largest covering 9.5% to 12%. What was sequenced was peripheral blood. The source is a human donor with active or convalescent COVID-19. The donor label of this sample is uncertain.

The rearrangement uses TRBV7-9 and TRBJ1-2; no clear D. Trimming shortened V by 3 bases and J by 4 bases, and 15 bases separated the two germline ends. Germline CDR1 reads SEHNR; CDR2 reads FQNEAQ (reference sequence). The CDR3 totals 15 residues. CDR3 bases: TGTGCCAGCAGCTTTGCCAGAACCCCCCTCTATGGCTACACCTTC. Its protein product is CASSFARTPLYGYTF. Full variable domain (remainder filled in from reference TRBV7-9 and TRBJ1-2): DTGVSQNPRHKITKRGQNVTFRCDPISEHNRLYWYRQTLGQGPEFLTYFQNEAQLEKSRLLSDRFSAERPKGSFSTLEIQRTEQGDSAMYLCASSFARTPLYGYTFGSGTRLTVV.

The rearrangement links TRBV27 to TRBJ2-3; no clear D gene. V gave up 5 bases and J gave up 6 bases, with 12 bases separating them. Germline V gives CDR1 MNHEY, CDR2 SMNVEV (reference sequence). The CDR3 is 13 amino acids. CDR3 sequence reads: CASSLAAEDTQYF. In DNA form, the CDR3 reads TGTGCCAGCAGTCTCGCTGCTGAGGATACGCAGTATTTT.

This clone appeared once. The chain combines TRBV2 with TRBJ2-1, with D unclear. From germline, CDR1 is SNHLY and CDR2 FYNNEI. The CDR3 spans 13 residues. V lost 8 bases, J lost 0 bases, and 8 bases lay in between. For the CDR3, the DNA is TGTGCCAGCCTTGTAGACTCCTACAATGAGCAGTTCTTC. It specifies CASLVDSYNEQFF.

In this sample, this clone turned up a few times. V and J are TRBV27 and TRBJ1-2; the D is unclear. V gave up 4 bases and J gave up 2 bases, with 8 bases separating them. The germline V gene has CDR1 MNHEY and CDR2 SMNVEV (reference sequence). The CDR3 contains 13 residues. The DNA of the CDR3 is TGTGCCAGCAGTTCACAGCCGAACTATGGCTACACCTTC. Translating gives CASSSQPNYGYTF.

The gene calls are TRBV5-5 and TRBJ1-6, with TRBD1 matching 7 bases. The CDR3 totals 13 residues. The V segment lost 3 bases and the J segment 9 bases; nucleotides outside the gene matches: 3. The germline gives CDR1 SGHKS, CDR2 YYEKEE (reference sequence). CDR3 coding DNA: TGTGCCAGCAGCTGGGACAGAACTTCACCCCTCCACTTT. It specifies CASSWDRTSPLHF.

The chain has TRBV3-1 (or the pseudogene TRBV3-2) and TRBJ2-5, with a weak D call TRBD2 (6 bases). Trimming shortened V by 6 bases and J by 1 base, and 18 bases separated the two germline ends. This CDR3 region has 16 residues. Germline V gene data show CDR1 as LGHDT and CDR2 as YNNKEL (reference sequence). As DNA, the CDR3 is TGTGCCAGCAGAAAAACTAGCCAAACTGCCCAAGAGACCCAGTACTTC. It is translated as CASRKTSQTAQETQYF.

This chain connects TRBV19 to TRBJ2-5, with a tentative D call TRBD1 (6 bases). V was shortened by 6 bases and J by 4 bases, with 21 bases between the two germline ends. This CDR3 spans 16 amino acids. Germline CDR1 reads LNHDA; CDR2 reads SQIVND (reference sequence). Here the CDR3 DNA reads TGTGCCAGTAGAAAATCCCAGGGGTCTGGGAGAGAGACCCAGTACTTC. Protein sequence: CASRKSQGSGRETQYF. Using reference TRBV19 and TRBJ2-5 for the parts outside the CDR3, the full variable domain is DGGITQSPKYLFRKEGQNVTLSCEQNLNHDAMYWYRQDPGQGLRLIYYSQIVNDFQKGDIAEGYSVSREKKESFPLTVTSAQKNPTAFYLCASRKSQGSGRETQYFGPGTRLLVL.

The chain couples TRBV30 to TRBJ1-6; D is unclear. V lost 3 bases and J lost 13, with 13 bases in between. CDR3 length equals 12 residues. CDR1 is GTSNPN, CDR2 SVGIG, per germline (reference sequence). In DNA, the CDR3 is TGTGCCTGGAGCACCCGGGGAGGTCCCCTCCACTTT. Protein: CAWSTRGGPLHF. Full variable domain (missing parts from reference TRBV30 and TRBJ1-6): SQTIHQWPATLVQPVGSPLSLECTVEGTSNPNLYWYRQAAGRGLQLLFYSVGIGQISSEVPQNLSASRPQDRQFILSSKKLLLSDSGFYLCAWSTRGGPLHFGNGTRLTVT.

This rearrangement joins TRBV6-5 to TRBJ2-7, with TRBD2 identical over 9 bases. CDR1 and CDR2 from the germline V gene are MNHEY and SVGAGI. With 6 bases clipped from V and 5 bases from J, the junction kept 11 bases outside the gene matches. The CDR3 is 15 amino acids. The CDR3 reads CASRDGAGGIHEQYF. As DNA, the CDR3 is TGTGCCAGCAGGGACGGAGCGGGAGGTATCCACGAGCAGTACTTC.

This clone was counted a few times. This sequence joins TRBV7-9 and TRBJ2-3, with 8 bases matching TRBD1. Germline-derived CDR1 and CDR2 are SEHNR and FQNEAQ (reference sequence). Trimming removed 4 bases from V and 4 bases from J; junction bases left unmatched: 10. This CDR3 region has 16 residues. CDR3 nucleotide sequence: TGTGCCAGCAGCTCTGGACAGGGCCTAGGTCCAGATACGCAGTATTTT. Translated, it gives CASSSGQGLGPDTQYF.

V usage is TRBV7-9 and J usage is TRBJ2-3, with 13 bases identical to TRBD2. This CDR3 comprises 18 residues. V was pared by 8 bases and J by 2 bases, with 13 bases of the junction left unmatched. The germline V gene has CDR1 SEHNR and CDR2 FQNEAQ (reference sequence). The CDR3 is CASEPPLTSGRATDTQYF. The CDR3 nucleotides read TGTGCCAGCGAGCCCCCCCTCACTAGCGGGAGGGCCACAGATACGCAGTATTTT.

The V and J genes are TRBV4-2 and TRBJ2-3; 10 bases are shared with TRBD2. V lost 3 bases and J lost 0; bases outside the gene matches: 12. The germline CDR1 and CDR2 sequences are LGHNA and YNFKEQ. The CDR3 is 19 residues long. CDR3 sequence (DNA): TGTGCCAGCAGCCACAGCGCGGGACTAGCGTCCCCTAGCACAGATACGCAGTATTTT. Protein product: CASSHSAGLASPSTDTQYF.

CDR3 nucleotides: TGTGCCAGCCTCCTAAAGGACCAGCGGGCCCCGGGCGGGGAGCTGTTTTTT. It codes for CASLLKDQRAPGGELFF. The chain is built from TRBV7-9 and TRBJ2-2, with TRBD2 as a possible D gene (6 bases). Germline values: CDR1 SEHNR, CDR2 FQNEAQ (reference sequence). This CDR3 has 17 residues. Between the trimmed V and J ends, which lost 8 bases and 7 bases, there was a span of 26 bases.

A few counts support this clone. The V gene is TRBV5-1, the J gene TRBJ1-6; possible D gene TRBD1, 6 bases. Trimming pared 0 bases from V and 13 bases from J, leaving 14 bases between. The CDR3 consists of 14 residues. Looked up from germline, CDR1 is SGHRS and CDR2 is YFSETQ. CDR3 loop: CASSLGQGRPPLHF. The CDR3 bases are TGCGCCAGCAGCTTGGGGCAGGGGCGTCCTCCCCTCCACTTT.

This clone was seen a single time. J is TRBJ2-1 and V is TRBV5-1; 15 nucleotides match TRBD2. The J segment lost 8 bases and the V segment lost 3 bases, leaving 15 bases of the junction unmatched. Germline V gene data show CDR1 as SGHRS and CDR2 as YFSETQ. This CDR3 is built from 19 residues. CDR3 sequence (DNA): TGCGCCAGCAGCTGGACAGGGCCGGGACTAGCGGGAGGTGGCGATGAGCAGTTCTTC. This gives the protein CASSWTGPGLAGGGDEQFF. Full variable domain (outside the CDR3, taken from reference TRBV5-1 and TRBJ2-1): KAGVTQTPRYLIKTRGQQVTLSCSPISGHRSVSWYQQTPGQGLQFLFEYFSETQRNKGNFPGRFSGRQFSNSRSEMNVSTLELGDSALYLCASSWTGPGLAGGGDEQFFGPGTRLTVL.

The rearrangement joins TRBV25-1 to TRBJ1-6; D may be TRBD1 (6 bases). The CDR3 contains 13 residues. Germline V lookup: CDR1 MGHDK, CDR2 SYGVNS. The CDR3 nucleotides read TGTGGCCCAGGTTGGGGACATCACTTACCCCTCCACTTT. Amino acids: CGPGWGHHLPLHF.

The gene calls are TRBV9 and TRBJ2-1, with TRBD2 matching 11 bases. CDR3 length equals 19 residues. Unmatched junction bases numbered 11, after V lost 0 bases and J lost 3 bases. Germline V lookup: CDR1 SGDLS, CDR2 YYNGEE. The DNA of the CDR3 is TGTGCCAGCAGCGTAGCCCGCGCGGGACTAGCGGACAACTACAATGAGCAGTTCTTC. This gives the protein CASSVARAGLADNYNEQFF.

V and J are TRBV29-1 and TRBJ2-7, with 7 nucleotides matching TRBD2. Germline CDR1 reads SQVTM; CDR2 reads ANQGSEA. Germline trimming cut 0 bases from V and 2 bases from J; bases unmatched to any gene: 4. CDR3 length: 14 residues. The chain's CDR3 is CSVEDTGGAYEQYF. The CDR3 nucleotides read TGCAGCGTTGAAGATACGGGGGGAGCCTACGAGCAGTACTTC.

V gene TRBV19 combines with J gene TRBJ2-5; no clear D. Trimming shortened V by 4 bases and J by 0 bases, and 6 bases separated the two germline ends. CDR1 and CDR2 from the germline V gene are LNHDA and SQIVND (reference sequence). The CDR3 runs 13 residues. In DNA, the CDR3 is TGTGCCAGTAGTAACCAGTACCAAGAGACCCAGTACTTC. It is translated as CASSNQYQETQYF.

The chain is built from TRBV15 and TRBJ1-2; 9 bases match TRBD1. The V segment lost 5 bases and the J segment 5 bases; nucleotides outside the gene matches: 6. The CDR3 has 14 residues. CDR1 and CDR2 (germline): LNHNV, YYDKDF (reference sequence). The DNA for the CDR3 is TGTGCCACCAGCGCGACAGGGGGGGCTTATGGCTACACCTTC. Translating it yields CATSATGGAYGYTF.

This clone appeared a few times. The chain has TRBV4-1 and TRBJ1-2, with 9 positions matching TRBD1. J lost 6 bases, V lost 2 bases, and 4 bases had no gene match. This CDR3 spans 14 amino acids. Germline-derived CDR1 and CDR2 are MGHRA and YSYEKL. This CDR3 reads CASSQRGTGNGYTF. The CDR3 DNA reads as TGCGCCAGCAGCCAAAGGGGGACAGGGAATGGCTACACCTTC.

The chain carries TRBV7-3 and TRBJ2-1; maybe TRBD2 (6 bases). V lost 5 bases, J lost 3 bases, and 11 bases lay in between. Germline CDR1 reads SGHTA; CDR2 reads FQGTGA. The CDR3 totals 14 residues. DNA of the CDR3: TGTGCCAGCAGCCGATCTAGCGTCTACAATGAGCAGTTCTTC. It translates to CASSRSSVYNEQFF.